The 18 T cell receptor beta chains given below trace back to one sample, sequenced in a study of OX40 agonist ivuxolimab in advanced cancers. Assay: immunoSEQ multiplex PCR; the TCRdb copy retains only in-frame clones and omits some. Among approximately 50,000 clones listed, 88% were seen once. The source was CD4+ or CD8+ T cells sorted from blood, collected in a trial of the OX40 agonist ivuxolimab. These receptors all come from an adult with an advanced solid tumor such as melanoma, head and neck, liver or kidney cancer.

The sample holds a few counts of this clone. The chain is built from TRBV19 and TRBJ2-1; 9 positions agree with TRBD2. Germline values: CDR1 LNHDA, CDR2 SQIVND (reference sequence). The junction had 11 bases not matched to a gene; V was cut back by 4 bases and J by 7 bases. This CDR3 is built from 16 residues. CDR3 in DNA: TGTGCCAGTAGTAAACCGGCTAGCGGGATGTTAAATGAGCAGTTCTTC. Its protein is CASSKPASGMLNEQFF.

The CDR3 region is CASSQEGGSLNYGYTF. Here the CDR3 DNA reads TGTGCCAGCAGCCAAGAAGGAGGGTCCCTAAACTATGGCTACACCTTC. The gene calls are TRBV6-8 and TRBJ1-2, with D unresolved. The CDR3 runs 16 residues. Germline-derived CDR1 and CDR2 are MNHGY and SAAAGT. V was cut by 6 bases and J by 2 bases, with 19 bases left in between.

The genes are TRBV4-3 and TRBJ1-1; D is perhaps TRBD1 (5 bases). The CDR3 consists of 14 residues. The ends were cut back, 0 bases at V and 5 bases at J, with 10 bases in the middle. Germline V CDR1 and CDR2: LGHNA, YSLEER. The CDR3 DNA sequence: TGCGCCAGCAGCCAAGATAGGCAGGGTACTGAAGCTTTCTTT. Encoded protein: CASSQDRQGTEAFF.

The V gene is TRBV5-5, the J gene TRBJ2-7; 11 bases are shared with TRBD2. Germline CDR1 reads SGHKS; CDR2 reads YYEKEE (reference sequence). The CDR3 is 15 residues long. Germline trimming cut 5 bases from V and 2 bases from J; bases unmatched to any gene: 6. The CDR3 sequence is CASSLMGLAAYEQYF. The CDR3 coding sequence is TGTGCCAGCAGTTTGATGGGACTAGCGGCCTACGAGCAGTACTTC.

There are a few counts of this clone. The chain recombines TRBV10-3 with TRBJ2-3, with 7 bases identical to TRBD1. This CDR3 has 14 amino acids. The V segment lost 7 bases and the J segment 0 bases; nucleotides outside the gene matches: 4. CDR1 is ENHRY and CDR2 is SYGVKD in the germline V gene. DNA of the CDR3: TGTGCCATCAAGACAGGGACGAGCACAGATACGCAGTATTTT. Its protein product is CAIKTGTSTDTQYF.

This rearrangement joins TRBV13 to TRBJ2-3; 8 positions agree with TRBD2. This CDR3 is built from 16 residues. J lost 9 bases, V lost 0 bases, and 11 bases had no gene match. Looked up from germline, CDR1 is PRHDT and CDR2 is FYEKMQ (reference sequence). This CDR3 is CASSLGLAGRQRTQYF. The CDR3 DNA sequence: TGTGCCAGCAGCTTAGGCCTAGCGGGCCGTCAGAGGACGCAGTATTTT.

The J gene is TRBJ1-5, the V gene TRBV2; TRBD1 might be the D (5 bases). The ends were cut back, 8 bases at V and 0 bases at J, with 11 bases in the middle. Germline V gene lookup returns CDR1 SNHLY and CDR2 FYNNEI. The CDR3 spans 14 residues. DNA of the CDR3: TGTGCCAGCCTCCAGGGAAATAGCAATCAGCCCCAGCATTTT. Residues: CASLQGNSNQPQHF.

The V call is TRBV7-9, the J call TRBJ2-7, with TRBD1 matching over 8 bases. Germline V gives CDR1 SEHNR, CDR2 FQNEAQ (reference sequence). CDR3 length equals 16 residues. V lost 5 bases to trimming and J lost 1 base; unmatched junction nucleotides: 10. CDR3 loop: CASSRRLGTGSYEQYF. CDR3 sequence (DNA): TGTGCCAGCAGCCGGCGTTTAGGGACAGGATCCTACGAGCAGTACTTC.

V usage is TRBV18 and J usage is TRBJ2-1; maybe TRBD1 (6 bases). V was cut by 2 bases and J by 2 bases, with 10 bases left in between. Germline V lookup: CDR1 KGHSH, CDR2 LQKENI. This CDR3 contains 15 residues. CDR3 amino acids: CASSPGGTAYNEQFF. CDR3 DNA sequence: TGTGCCAGCTCACCAGGGGGCACCGCCTACAATGAGCAGTTCTTC.

The chain is built from TRBV18 and TRBJ2-7, with no clear D. The V and J ends lost 3 bases and 2 bases respectively, with 23 bases between them. CDR1 and CDR2 from the germline V gene are KGHSH and LQKENI. CDR3 length equals 18 residues. The CDR3 loop reads CASSPRSSRLSITYEQYF. In nucleotides, the CDR3 is TGTGCCAGCTCACCCCGATCTTCTAGGTTGTCCATTACCTACGAGCAGTACTTC.

This clone occurred a few times. This chain links TRBV18 with TRBJ1-2; D is perhaps TRBD1 (5 bases). The germline CDR1 and CDR2 sequences are KGHSH and LQKENI. Trimming cost V 2 bases and J 8 bases, with 15 bases left between them. CDR3 length equals 14 residues. The CDR3, as DNA: TGTGCCAGCTCACCAGAGACAGCTACGGGGGGCTACACCTTC. The encoded protein is CASSPETATGGYTF.

V usage is TRBV21-1 and J usage is TRBJ1-5. TRBV21-1 is a recognized pseudogene. The CDR3 is 15 amino acids. CDR3 sequence reads: CASSKVRVPYQPQHF. DNA of the CDR3: TGTGCCAGCAGCAAAGTCCGAGTCCCGTATCAGCCCCAGCATTTT.

The chain has TRBV9 and TRBJ1-2, with D possibly matching TRBD1 (5 bases). Germline V lookup: CDR1 SGDLS, CDR2 YYNGEE. Deletions cut 0 bases from V and 8 bases from J, with 11 bases between. CDR3 length equals 13 residues. CDR3 residues: CASSVVGADGYTF. The CDR3 nucleotides read TGTGCCAGCAGCGTAGTTGGGGCAGACGGCTACACCTTC.

The V gene is TRBV19, the J gene TRBJ2-3; TRBD2 agrees at 9 bases. The J segment lost 4 bases and the V segment lost 1 base, leaving 9 bases of the junction unmatched. Germline loops: CDR1 LNHDA, CDR2 SQIVND (reference sequence). The length of the CDR3 is 17 residues. DNA for the CDR3: TGTGCCAGTAGTATAGGGGGAGGCGGGAGGGCACCAGATACGCAGTATTTT. Its protein product is CASSIGGGGRAPDTQYF.

Worth noting for this clone: The same CDR3 also results from other DNA sequences found in this sample. This sequence joins TRBV2 and TRBJ1-1; tentative D call: TRBD1 (5 bases). Germline V gene data show CDR1 as SNHLY and CDR2 as FYNNEI. V lost 2 bases to trimming and J lost 6 bases, with 7 bases between them. The CDR3 runs to 12 residues. This chain's CDR3 is CASSERGAEAFF. The CDR3, as DNA: TGTGCCAGCAGTGAACGGGGGGCTGAAGCTTTCTTT.

The rearrangement joins TRBV11-2 to TRBJ2-4; tentatively, D is TRBD1 (6 bases). Per germline, CDR1 SGHAT and CDR2 FQNNGV. The CDR3 runs 11 residues. The V end lost 4 bases, the J end lost 9 bases, and 7 bases lay between the germline ends. CDR3 nucleotides: TGTGCCAGCAGCTCAGGGGCCATTCAGTACTTC. Encoded protein: CASSSGAIQYF.

The J gene is TRBJ1-5, the V gene TRBV5-8, with a tentative D call TRBD1 (6 bases). The germline V and J ends were trimmed by 0 bases and 8 bases, with 9 bases remaining between them. CDR1 is SGHTS and CDR2 is YDEGEE in the germline V gene. There are 13 residues in the CDR3. In nucleotides, the CDR3 is TGTGCCAGCAGCTTGGAAGGGGGGAAGCCCCAGCATTTT. It encodes CASSLEGGKPQHF.

V usage is TRBV28 and J usage is TRBJ1-5; the D is unclear. V dropped 3 bases and J dropped 0 bases, with 9 bases sitting between them. Germline V gene data show CDR1 as MDHEN and CDR2 as SYDVKM. This CDR3 spans 15 amino acids. The CDR3 nucleotides read TGTGCCAGCAGTTTGGTACAGCTTAGCAATCAGCCCCAGCATTTT. It codes for CASSLVQLSNQPQHF.